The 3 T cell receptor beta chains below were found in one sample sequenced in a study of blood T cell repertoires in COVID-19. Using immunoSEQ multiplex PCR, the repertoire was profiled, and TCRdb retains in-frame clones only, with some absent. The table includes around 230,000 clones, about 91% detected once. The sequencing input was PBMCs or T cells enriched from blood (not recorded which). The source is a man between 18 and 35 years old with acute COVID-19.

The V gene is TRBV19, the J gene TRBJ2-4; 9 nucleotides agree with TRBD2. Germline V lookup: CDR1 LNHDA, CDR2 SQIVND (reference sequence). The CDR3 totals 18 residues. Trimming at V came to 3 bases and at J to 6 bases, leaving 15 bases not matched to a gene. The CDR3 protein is CASSIGLAKSLRANIQYF. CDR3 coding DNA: TGTGCCAGTAGTATCGGACTAGCGAAGTCCCTTCGCGCAAACATTCAGTACTTC.

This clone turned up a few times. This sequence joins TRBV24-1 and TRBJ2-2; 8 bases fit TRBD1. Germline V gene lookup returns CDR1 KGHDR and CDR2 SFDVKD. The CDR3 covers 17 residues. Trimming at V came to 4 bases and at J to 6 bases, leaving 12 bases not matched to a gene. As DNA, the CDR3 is TGTGCCACCAGTGACGACAGGGGTTCAGTTTGGGCCGGGGAGCTGTTTTTT. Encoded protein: CATSDDRGSVWAGELFF.

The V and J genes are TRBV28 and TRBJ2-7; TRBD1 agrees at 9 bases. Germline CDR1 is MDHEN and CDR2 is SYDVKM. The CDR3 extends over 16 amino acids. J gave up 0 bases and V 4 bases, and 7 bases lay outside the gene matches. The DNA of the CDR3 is TGTGCCAGCAGTTCCGCGACAGGGGGGCCCTCCTACGAGCAGTACTTC. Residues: CASSSATGGPSYEQYF. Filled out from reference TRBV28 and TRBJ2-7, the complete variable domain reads DVKVTQSSRYLVKRTGEKVFLECVQDMDHENMFWYRQDPGLGLRLIYFSYDVKMKEKGDIPEGYSVSREKKERFSLILESASTNQTSMYLCASSSATGGPSYEQYFGPGTRLTVT.